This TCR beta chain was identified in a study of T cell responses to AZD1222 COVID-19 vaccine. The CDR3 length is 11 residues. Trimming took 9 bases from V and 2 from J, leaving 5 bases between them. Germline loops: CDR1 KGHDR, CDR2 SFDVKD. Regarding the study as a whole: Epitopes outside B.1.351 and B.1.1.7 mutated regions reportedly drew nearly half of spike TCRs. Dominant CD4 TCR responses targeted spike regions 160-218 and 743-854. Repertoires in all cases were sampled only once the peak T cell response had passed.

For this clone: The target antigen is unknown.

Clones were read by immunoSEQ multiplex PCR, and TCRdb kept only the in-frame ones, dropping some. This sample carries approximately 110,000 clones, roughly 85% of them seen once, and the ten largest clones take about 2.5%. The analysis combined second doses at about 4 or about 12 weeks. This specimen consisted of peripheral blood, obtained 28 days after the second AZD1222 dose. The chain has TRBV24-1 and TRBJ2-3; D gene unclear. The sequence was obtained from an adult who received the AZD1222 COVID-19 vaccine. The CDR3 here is CATAATDTQYF. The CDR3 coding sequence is TGTGCCACCGCGGCCACAGATACGCAGTATTTT.